This passage covers 20 T cell receptor beta chains from one sample sequenced in a study of shared clonotypes between healthy human individuals. Sequencing used immunoSEQ multiplex PCR; TCRdb keeps in-frame clones, though not all of them. The table shows under 1,100,000 clones, with about 75% occurring only once. Material: memory CD4+ T cells sorted from blood. This sample's subset: CD45RA-negative fraction. Receptors originate from a man aged 18 to 29 in good health.

This clone appeared once. The junction and the germline gene differ at one end; a read error may be behind it. CDR3 sequence (DNA): TGTGCCAGCACCTTGGACCCCCTAAAAGCCACAGATACGCAGTATTTT. Protein sequence: CASTLDPLKATDTQYF. The chain links TRBV5-5 to TRBJ2-3; D gene ambiguous. Germline CDR1 is SGHKS and CDR2 is YYEKEE (reference sequence). CDR3 length: 16 residues.

V usage is TRBV19 and J usage is TRBJ2-1; TRBD2 matches 11 bases. The V segment lost 4 bases and the J segment 8 bases; nucleotides outside the gene matches: 7. Per germline, CDR1 LNHDA and CDR2 SQIVND (reference sequence). This CDR3 spans 15 amino acids. The CDR3 DNA is TGTGCCAGTAGTAGGGACCAGGGACTAGCGGATGAGCAGTTCTTC. Translated, it gives CASSRDQGLADEQFF.

The genes are TRBV10-2 and TRBJ2-3; D might be TRBD1 or TRBD2, each matching 5 bases. In germline, CDR1 is WSHSY, CDR2 SAAADI. The V end was cut by 5 bases, the J end by 9 bases, with 12 bases between. The CDR3 sequence is 12 residues long. The CDR3 DNA follows: TGCGCCAGCAGTAGTGAGGGGTGGACGCAGTATTTT. Its translation is CASSSEGWTQYF.

For this clone: Other DNA sequences of this sample code for an identical CDR3. This chain joins TRBV7-2 and TRBJ1-5; D is unclear. The germline V and J ends were trimmed by 3 bases and 5 bases, with 5 bases remaining between them. Looked up from germline, CDR1 is SGHTA and CDR2 is FQGNSA. The CDR3 is 12 amino acids. The CDR3, as DNA: TGTGCCAGCAGCTTGGATTATCAGCCCCAGCATTTT. This encodes CASSLDYQPQHF.

Note on this clone: A far larger clone is only one base removed, so a read error is likely. The genes are TRBV10-2 and TRBJ2-7, with no clear D. The CDR3 runs to 11 residues. The V gene lost 1 base and the J gene lost 3 bases, with 1 base spanning the gap. Germline V gene sequence: CDR1 WSHSY, CDR2 SAAADI. This CDR3 is CASSEFYEQYF. CDR3 nucleotide sequence: TGCGCCAGCAGTGAGTTCTACGAGCAGTACTTC.

V is TRBV6-5 and J is TRBJ1-5; D is possibly TRBD1 (6 bases). Deletions cut 8 bases from V and 7 bases from J, with 15 bases between. Germline V gives CDR1 MNHEY, CDR2 SVGAGI. This CDR3 has 13 amino acids. The CDR3 coding sequence is TGTGCCAGCGGAGGGGGTGATGGGCAGCCCCAGCATTTT. It is translated as CASGGGDGQPQHF.

The genes are TRBV19 and TRBJ1-1; D ambiguous. The length of the CDR3 is 16 residues. Trimming stripped 6 bases from V and 4 bases from J, with 21 bases between. The germline V gene encodes CDR1 LNHDA and CDR2 SQIVND (reference sequence). CDR3 in amino acids: CASRNTATGEGTEAFF. The CDR3 bases are TGTGCCAGTAGAAACACAGCGACCGGGGAGGGCACTGAAGCTTTCTTT.

To note about this clone: One end of the junction does not line up with germline, which may come from a read error. The chain joins TRBV6-6 to TRBJ1-1; maybe TRBD1 (5 bases). The CDR3 runs 16 residues. Germline CDR1 is MNHNY and CDR2 is SVGAGI (reference sequence). This CDR3 is CAGRTIRGLWGTEAFF. The CDR3 nucleotides read TGTGCCGGCAGGACAATCCGGGGCCTATGGGGGACTGAAGCTTTCTTT.

This clone was seen only a few times. The chain joins TRBV28 to TRBJ1-1; 8 bases agree with TRBD1. The CDR3 is 19 residues long. The germline CDR1 and CDR2 sequences are MDHEN and SYDVKM. The V segment lost 6 bases and the J segment 10 bases; nucleotides outside the gene matches: 28. CDR3 protein: CASSLGGGSYLKTGERAFF. The DNA for the CDR3 is TGTGCCAGCAGCCTAGGGGGAGGGAGCTACCTCAAGACAGGGGAGCGAGCTTTCTTT.

A note on this clone: Other nucleotide sequences from this sample produce the same CDR3. The rearrangement uses TRBV2 and TRBJ1-1, with 7 bases lining up with TRBD1. Per the germline V gene, CDR1 is SNHLY and CDR2 is FYNNEI. The CDR3 totals 13 residues. Trimming at V came to 4 bases and at J to 4 bases, leaving 3 bases not matched to a gene. CDR3 region: CASSGQGGTEAFF. CDR3 coding DNA: TGTGCCAGCAGTGGACAGGGAGGCACTGAAGCTTTCTTT.

The chain joins TRBV19 to TRBJ2-1; D unclear. The CDR3 spans 16 residues. The germline gives CDR1 LNHDA, CDR2 SQIVND (reference sequence). V was pared by 6 bases and J by 4 bases, with 19 bases between. The CDR3 here is CASRDPRPYSYNEQFF. The CDR3, as DNA: TGTGCCAGTAGAGACCCCCGCCCCTACTCATACAATGAGCAGTTCTTC.

A word on this clone: This specimen includes other DNA sequences encoding the same CDR3. The rearrangement joins TRBV11-2 to TRBJ1-3; 7 nucleotides align to TRBD1. CDR3 size: 14 residues. Trimming cost V 4 bases and J 2 bases; bases outside gene matches: 2. From germline, CDR1 is SGHAT and CDR2 FQNNGV. DNA for the CDR3: TGTGCCAGCAGCTCGCAGGGGGCTGGAAACACCATATATTTT. It is translated as CASSSQGAGNTIYF.

The rearrangement links TRBV11-3 to TRBJ2-5, with D perhaps matching TRBD1 (6 bases). Trimming took 3 bases from V and 9 from J, leaving 17 bases between them. This CDR3 has 14 residues. The germline V gene encodes CDR1 SGHNT and CDR2 YENEEA. The CDR3 DNA reads as TGTGCCAGCAGCTTCGGGACGGCCGAGGGGGCCCAGTACTTC. It is translated as CASSFGTAEGAQYF.

V gene TRBV27 combines with J gene TRBJ1-5; tentative D call: TRBD1 (6 bases). The germline V gene has CDR1 MNHEY and CDR2 SMNVEV (reference sequence). This CDR3 spans 15 amino acids. The V end lost 2 bases, the J end lost 6 bases, and 14 bases lay between the germline ends. CDR3 sequence: CASSLGGGRGQPQHF. Written as DNA, the CDR3 is TGTGCCAGCAGTTTAGGAGGAGGCAGGGGTCAGCCCCAGCATTTT.

The V call is TRBV18, the J call TRBJ2-1; D perhaps matches TRBD1 (5 bases). Germline values: CDR1 KGHSH, CDR2 LQKENI. Trimming took 1 base from V and 5 from J, leaving 15 bases between them. The CDR3 consists of 16 residues. The CDR3 sequence: CASSPLMSTDHNEQFF. DNA for the CDR3: TGTGCCAGCTCACCACTGATGTCGACAGACCACAATGAGCAGTTCTTC.

The rearrangement joins TRBV5-1 to TRBJ2-5; TRBD1 matches at 7 bases. Losses at the gene ends were 6 bases for V and 5 bases for J; bases not matched to a gene: 7. This CDR3 region has 13 residues. Looked up from germline, CDR1 is SGHRS and CDR2 is YFSETQ. CDR3 sequence (DNA): TGCGCCAGCAACTACAGGGGAAGGGAGACCCAGTACTTC. Protein sequence: CASNYRGRETQYF.

V and J are TRBV11-2 and TRBJ2-1; TRBD2 is a possible D gene (6 bases). Germline CDR1 reads SGHAT; CDR2 reads FQNNGV. V gave up 11 bases and J gave up 9 bases, with 20 bases separating them. The length of the CDR3 is 13 residues. The CDR3 bases are TGTGCCTCTCTGCAGCGGGCTAATACTGAGCAGTTCTTC. This translates into CASLQRANTEQFF.

This chain uses TRBV7-2 with TRBJ2-5; D might be TRBD1 or TRBD2, each matching 5 bases. CDR3 size: 13 residues. V was shortened by 5 bases and J by 5 bases, with 12 bases between the two germline ends. CDR1 is SGHTA, CDR2 FQGNSA, per germline. In DNA form, the CDR3 reads TGTGCCAGCAGCCCCTGGGACCGGGAGACCCAGTACTTC. This gives the protein CASSPWDRETQYF.

The V call is TRBV7-9, the J call TRBJ1-5; D is unresolved. Per the germline V gene, CDR1 is SEHNR and CDR2 is FQNEAQ (reference sequence). The CDR3 is 12 amino acids. Deletions cut 8 bases from V and 4 bases from J, with 9 bases between. This CDR3 is CASGISNQPQHF. The CDR3 DNA reads TGTGCCAGCGGGATCTCTAATCAGCCCCAGCATTTT. Drawing the rest from reference TRBV7-9 and TRBJ1-5, the complete variable domain is DTGVSQNPRHKITKRGQNVTFRCDPISEHNRLYWYRQTLGQGPEFLTYFQNEAQLEKSRLLSDRFSAERPKGSFSTLEIQRTEQGDSAMYLCASGISNQPQHFGDGTRLSIL.

This chain links TRBV18 with TRBJ2-3; TRBD1 or TRBD2 may be the D gene (5 bases each). This CDR3 has 15 amino acids. Looked up from germline, CDR1 is KGHSH and CDR2 is LQKENI. Trimming cost V 1 base and J 0 bases, with 8 bases left between them. The CDR3 DNA follows: TGTGCCAGCTCACCACAGGGACCTAGCACAGATACGCAGTATTTT. It yields the protein CASSPQGPSTDTQYF. The full variable domain, with the rest looked up from reference TRBV18 and TRBJ2-3, is NAGVMQNPRHLVRRRGQEARLRCSPMKGHSHVYWYRQLPEEGLKFMVYLQKENIIDESGMPKERFSAEFPKEGPSILRIQQVVRGDSAAYFCASSPQGPSTDTQYFGPGTRLTVL.